A selection of T cell receptor beta chains follows, all from one sample in a study of Graves' ophthalmopathy and Graves' hyperthyroidism. Each CDR3 protein gets one entry after TCRdb re-called the multiplex PCR reads with MiXCR. The sample lists 650,000 to 800,000 distinct CDR3 sequences; over 40% were seen once. Sequencing used peripheral blood. These receptors all stem from an adult man with Graves' ophthalmopathy. The CDR3 runs from the conserved cysteine through the conserved F or W. D genes are given only for firm matches. Clone sizes are given selectively: once, few, many, or a class where the clone is expanded.

v_call	clone_size	cdr3_length	d_call	j_call	cdr3_nt	cdr3_aa
TRBV10-3	-	13	-	TRBJ2-7	TGTGCCATCAGTGCGGGGGTCCTCTACGAGCAGTACTTC	CAISAGVLYEQYF
TRBV20-1	-	14	TRBD1	TRBJ1-1	TGCAGCGCTAGAGATGGGACAGGGGACACTAAAGCTTTCTTT	CSARDGTGDTKAFF
TRBV12-3/TRBV12-4	-	19	TRBD1	TRBJ1-2	TGTGCCAGCAGTGCTCCGCGGCGGGGGACAGGGGTAATCTGGTATGGCTACACCTTC	CASSAPRRGTGVIWYGYTF
TRBV7-6	many	15	TRBD1	TRBJ1-5	TGTGCCAGCAGCCAAAGGACAGGGAAAAATCAGCCCCAGCATTTT	CASSQRTGKNQPQHF
TRBV2	many	13	-	TRBJ2-2	TGTGCCAGCAGGGTGAGGGGAGTCGGGGAGCTGTTTTTT	CASRVRGVGELFF
TRBV29-1	-	15	TRBD2	TRBJ2-5	TGCAGCGCCGTTGGACTAGCGGGAGGGCAAGAGACCCAGTACTTC	CSAVGLAGGQETQYF
TRBV7-9	few	14	TRBD1	TRBJ2-7	TGTGCCAGCACCCGGGACAGGGTATCCTACGAGCAGTACTTC	CASTRDRVSYEQYF
TRBV25-1	-	14	TRBD1	TRBJ1-1	TGTGCCAGCTCCAGCAAGGGGGCGATCACTGAAGCTTTCTTT	CASSSKGAITEAFF
TRBV9	-	10	-	TRBJ1-2	TGTGCCAGCAGCGTAGCTTCGGGGGTGTTC	CASSVASGVF
TRBV6-5	few	14	-	TRBJ1-1	TGTGCCAGCAGTTATCAGGGGCCTTCGGCTGAAGCTTTCTTT	CASSYQGPSAEAFF
TRBV10-3	few	14	-	TRBJ1-4	TGTGCCAGCAGTTATACCGACCCCAAGGAAAAACTGTTTTTT	CASSYTDPKEKLFF
TRBV12-5	-	15	-	TRBJ1-6	TGTGCTAGTGGAGGCATGGGCTCCTATAATTCACCCCTCCACTTT	CASGGMGSYNSPLHF
TRBV7-2	-	16	TRBD1	TRBJ1-4	TGTGCCAGCAGTTCCAGGGCTGGGACAGGGAGTGAAAAACTGTTTTTT	CASSSRAGTGSEKLFF
TRBV6-1	few	14	-	TRBJ2-5	TGTGCCAGTTTCTATGGGGCGAACGGAGAGACCCAGTACTTC	CASFYGANGETQYF
TRBV2	many	14	-	TRBJ2-7	TGTGCCAGCAGTGAAGGACTCCCACCGGACGAGCAGTACTTC	CASSEGLPPDEQYF
TRBV12-3/TRBV12-4	-	19	TRBD1	TRBJ1-3	TGTGCTAGTGGTTTGATCCCGGGACAGGTCGTAGGTTTTGGAAACACCATATATTTT	CASGLIPGQVVGFGNTIYF
TRBV12-3/TRBV12-4	many	13	-	TRBJ1-2	TGTGCCAGCACCCTGAGGGTTACCGGCGGCTACACCTTC	CASTLRVTGGYTF
TRBV19	many	12	-	TRBJ1-5	TGTGCCAGTAGTATACAGGACCGGCCCCAGCATTTT	CASSIQDRPQHF
TRBV7-4	-	18	TRBD2	TRBJ2-5	TGTGCCAGCAGCCAAGATCGGGACTTAGCGGGAGCGGCAGAGACCCAGTACTTC	CASSQDRDLAGAAETQYF
TRBV16	many	13	-	TRBJ1-5	TGTGCCAGCAGGCAGCAGGGAGATCAGCCCCAGCATTTT	CASRQQGDQPQHF
TRBV9	-	13	-	TRBJ2-5	TGTGCCGGCAGTGCCAGACAGAAAGAGACCCAGTACTTC	CAGSARQKETQYF
TRBV2	many	15	TRBD1	TRBJ1-2	TGTGCCAGCAGGGAGACAGGGCGTGGGGGCTATGGCTACACCTTC	CASRETGRGGYGYTF
TRBV19	many	12	TRBD1	TRBJ1-6	TGTGCCAGTAGTCATCCAGGGGGGGCCCTCCACTTT	CASSHPGGALHF
TRBV2	once	12	TRBD1	TRBJ2-7	TGTGCCAGTTTGACAGGGGTACACGAGCAGTACTTC	CASLTGVHEQYF
TRBV10-2	many	14	TRBD1	TRBJ1-2	TGCGCCAGCACGGGACAGGGGGCCGTTTACGGCTACACCTTC	CASTGQGAVYGYTF
TRBV6-5	-	14	TRBD1	TRBJ1-2	TGTGCCAGCAGGACTCTGACAGGGTCATTCGGCTACACCTTC	CASRTLTGSFGYTF
TRBV2	many	15	-	TRBJ1-5	TGTGCCAGCAGTCTCCGAGACACCCCCAATCAGCCCCAGCATTTT	CASSLRDTPNQPQHF
TRBV25-1	-	15	-	TRBJ1-3	TGTGCCAGCAGTGCTAGTTTCGACTCTGGAAACACCATATATTTT	CASSASFDSGNTIYF
TRBV29-1	-	12	-	TRBJ1-2	TGCAGCTTAGAGTTGAGATCCCATGGCTACACCTTC	CSLELRSHGYTF
TRBV7-9	few	17	-	TRBJ1-1	TGCGCCAGCAGCCCCCTACCGGACTTTCCCGTCGACACTGAAGCTTTCTTT	CASSPLPDFPVDTEAFF
TRBV4-3	-	14	-	TRBJ1-2	TGCGCCAGCAGCCCCTATTTGGGGAACTATGGCTACACCTTC	CASSPYLGNYGYTF
TRBV24-1	-	16	-	TRBJ2-7	TGTGCCATCAGTGATTTGCTTCGGGACACTCTCTACGAGCAGTACTTC	CAISDLLRDTLYEQYF
TRBV4-1	many	13	-	TRBJ2-7	TGCGCCAGCAGCCAAGATCAAACCTACGAGCAGTACTTC	CASSQDQTYEQYF
TRBV7-2	-	17	TRBD1	TRBJ2-7	TGCGCCAGCAGCCCTGACATTGGTTTCCGGGACAGCTACGAGCAGTACTTC	CASSPDIGFRDSYEQYF
TRBV5-8	few	15	-	TRBJ1-2	TGTGCCAGCAGCCCCTTGGGGGGAGGGAACTATGGCTACACCTTC	CASSPLGGGNYGYTF
TRBV15	-	16	-	TRBJ1-5	TGTGCCACCAGCAGCTTCCAGGGTACGAGCAATCAGCCCCAGCATTTT	CATSSFQGTSNQPQHF
TRBV4-1	many	12	-	TRBJ2-2	TGCGCCAGCACGAGCTCCACCGGGGAGCTGTTTTTT	CASTSSTGELFF
TRBV7-2	-	15	-	TRBJ1-2	TGTGCCAGCAGCTTGAAGGCCGCCGCTAACTATGGCTACACCTTC	CASSLKAAANYGYTF
TRBV12-3/TRBV12-4	many	11	-	TRBJ1-1	TGTGCCAGCAGGGACCCGACTGAAGCTTTCTTT	CASRDPTEAFF
TRBV6-5	few	13	-	TRBJ2-2	TGTGCCAGCAGTTACTGGGGCACCGGGGAGCTGTTTTTT	CASSYWGTGELFF
TRBV7-6	few	18	-	TRBJ2-5	TGTGCCAGCAGCTCATCTCAGCGAGGGGGACTAACAACGGAGACCCAGTACTTC	CASSSSQRGGLTTETQYF
TRBV19	-	15	-	TRBJ2-4	TGTGCCAGTAGTAACCTTGGCGAAACCAAAAACATTCAGTACTTC	CASSNLGETKNIQYF
TRBV7-9	many	12	-	TRBJ1-1	TGTGCCAGCAGCTTGACAGTCGGTGAAGCTTTCTTT	CASSLTVGEAFF
TRBV29-1	many	12	-	TRBJ2-7	TGCAGCGTTGATGAGGGTTCTGGGGAGCAGTACTTC	CSVDEGSGEQYF
TRBV25-1	-	16	TRBD1	TRBJ2-6	TGTGCCATCAGTCCACAGGGGGGCCCTGGGGCCAACGTCCTGACTTTC	CAISPQGGPGANVLTF
TRBV27	few	15	-	TRBJ2-5	TGTGCCAGCAGTTTAACGGGGCATGGGCAAGAGACCCAGTACTTC	CASSLTGHGQETQYF
TRBV10-3	-	13	TRBD1	TRBJ2-5	TGTGCCATCAGTCAGGCAGGGGGCGAGACCCAGTACTTC	CAISQAGGETQYF
TRBV2	-	13	-	TRBJ1-6	TGTGCCAGCAGCCTGCTGGACAATTCACCCCTCCACTTT	CASSLLDNSPLHF